A single T cell receptor (beta chain) is shown here with its context. The antigen it binds to is not known. No base quality information exists; no much larger clone differs at one position. This entry is derived from a study of blood T cell repertoires in COVID-19 (dated by TCRdb to 2019 to 2021). Study-level background: Samples from collaborators originated in the United States, Italy and Spain and spanned both the acute and convalescent phases of COVID-19. The prospective study material was composed of cDNA or gDNA derived from T cells, B-cell-depleted T cells, or PBMCs. Deeply sampled blood TCRbeta repertoires from subjects exposed to, actively infected with, or recovered from COVID-19 were included in the dataset. The repertoires were released in a freely available public database intended as a resource for research on the immune response to SARS-CoV-2. Samples were obtained from the ongoing ImmuneRACE study (first 160 participants) and from over 1,000 subjects provided by 6 global collaborators. Nearly every sample came with metadata listing a de-identified subject ID, COVID-19 status, age in years and sex. HLA class I and class II types, where available, came from metadata supplied by the sample provider rather than from assay-based typing. General conclusions and limits of the study: How much clinical and demographic metadata was included differed by source and by participant, and the metadata was provided uncurated.

Enrolling through a virtual design, the prospective study's participants ranged in age from roughly 18 to 95 years and lived across roughly 23 United States geographic areas. In the prospective study, participants were assigned to cohorts based on the clinical history participants reported in a screening survey and a study questionnaire. For ImmuneRACE Cohort 3, a participant was defined as recovered based on two consecutive negative NP/OP PCR tests, clearance by a healthcare professional, or resolution of symptoms. Mobile phlebotomists in the prospective study collected whole blood, serum and a nasopharyngeal or oropharyngeal swab from every participant. Over an approximately 2-month period, participants in the prospective study had the option of providing additional blood draws and questionnaires. Before DNA extraction, prospective study blood samples were shipped either frozen or at room temperature.

V and J are truncated by 4 bases and 0 bases respectively, leaving an intervening sequence of 12 bases. The CDR3 starts with the cysteine, ends with the phenylalanine, and has 15 residues. The retained sequence is limited to the CDR3, 45 bases, with the frame set at the first base. CDR1 and CDR2 (MDHEN, SYDVKM) derive from the germline V gene. The immunoSEQ Assay, a bias-controlled multiplex PCR, was used to amplify TCRbeta CDR3 regions from genomic DNA. In the original analysis: Nucleated cell counts per sample were estimated from amplification of reference gene primers within the assay. To quantify the absolute abundance of each unique TCRbeta CDR3 rearrangement, sequence reads were collapsed and filtered. For each sample, productive Simpson clonality was calculated as the square root of Simpson's diversity index over productive rearrangements. TCRdb carries this immuneACCESS record with in-frame sequences only. Its versions omit some clonotypes, under half of them owing to an unresolved V gene in the studies checked, with the rest unexplained. That table gives V, J and clone size, and the DNA gave D and trimming. A total of approximately 300,000 clones appear in this sample, 86% of them only once. The leading ten clones occupy about 4.1% of the sample.

The chain couples TRBV28 to TRBJ1-2; TRBD1 is possibly the D segment (6 matching bases). The sample was PBMCs or T cells enriched from blood (not recorded which). This TCR derives from a man younger than 40 who had recovered from COVID-19. The DNA sequence is given as TGTGCCAGCAGTTCCGGACAGACTTCTAACTATGGCTACACCTTC. This codes for CASSSGQTSNYGYTF.